What follows describes a single TCR beta chain. This record comes from a study of shared clonotypes between healthy human individuals. Clones were read by immunoSEQ multiplex PCR, and TCRdb kept only the in-frame ones, dropping some. The sample comprises about 2.1 million clones, about 94% of which are singletons, and 1.5% to 2% rests with the top ten. Terminally differentiated effector memory CD45RA+ cells were left out of the naive CD8 fraction, which was CD45RO-negative and positively selected for CCR7. This clonotype originated in a man between 18 and 35 years old in good health. Some clones in this sample may be carry-over from other donors' samples. The sample taken for sequencing was naive CD8+ T cells from PBMCs.

CDR3 nucleotides: TGTGCCAGCAGTGGTAGACAGGGGACGAAGGAAGCTTTCTTT. The encoded protein is CASSGRQGTKEAFF. The chain is built from TRBV6-1 and TRBJ1-1, with 8 bases matching TRBD1. From germline, CDR1 is MNHNS and CDR2 SASEGT. V trimming: 4 bases; J trimming: 8 bases; junction bases outside the gene matches: 9. The CDR3 is made up of 14 amino acids.